These 15 T cell receptor beta chains share one sample of origin, sequenced in a study of T cell repertoires in cytomegalovirus infection. Their antigens are not known. TCRdb re-called the reads with MiXCR, one entry per CDR3 protein. This sample has 50,000 or so distinct CDR3 sequences, with under 20% found just once. The sequencing used CD8+ T cells from cultured PBMCs, collected from culture after CMV antigen stimulation. Receptors were obtained from a human donor in good health (CMV status not recorded). Some clones in this sample may be carry-over from other donors' samples.

The rearrangement uses TRBV29-1 and TRBJ2-5, with 7 bases aligning to TRBD2. The germline gives CDR1 SQVTM, CDR2 ANQGSEA. The CDR3 has 14 residues. V was pared by 7 bases and J by 6 bases, with 14 bases of the junction left unmatched. This CDR3 reads CSAQGLKAMKTQYF. DNA of the CDR3: TGCAGCGCTCAGGGACTAAAGGCGATGAAGACCCAGTACTTC.

The gene calls are TRBV7-6 and TRBJ2-1; 8 bases are shared with TRBD2. The CDR3 loop spans 15 amino acids. From germline, CDR1 is SGHVS and CDR2 FNYEAQ. Trimming took 0 bases from V and 9 from J; bases not matched to a gene: 7. CDR3 residues: CASSLAVSGGREQFF. Here the CDR3 DNA reads TGTGCCAGCAGCTTAGCGGTGTCGGGGGGGCGTGAGCAGTTCTTC. Looking up the rest from reference TRBV7-6 and TRBJ2-1 gives the full variable domain: GAGVSQSPRYKVTKRGQDVALRCDPISGHVSLYWYRQALGQGPEFLTYFNYEAQQDKSGLPNDRFSAERPEGSISTLTIQRTEQRDSAMYRCASSLAVSGGREQFFGPGTRLTVL.

The chain combines TRBV27 with TRBJ1-2; D is ambiguous. The V gene lost 4 bases and the J gene lost 8 bases, with 23 bases spanning the gap. The CDR3 covers 16 residues. CDR1 and CDR2 from the germline V gene are MNHEY and SMNVEV (reference sequence). CDR3 sequence reads: CASSSFPRDALGGYTF. In DNA form, the CDR3 reads TGTGCCAGCAGTTCTTTCCCCCGAGACGCCCTTGGAGGCTACACCTTC.

This clonotype appeared a few times. CDR3 in amino acids: CASSLGDQINYGYTF. The CDR3 nucleotides read TGTGCCAGCAGCTTAGGGGACCAAATCAACTATGGCTACACCTTC. The V gene is TRBV7-9, the J gene TRBJ1-2; TRBD1 might be the D (5 bases). From germline, CDR1 is SEHNR and CDR2 FQNEAQ (reference sequence). This CDR3 spans 15 amino acids. V lost 1 base, J lost 2 bases, and 11 bases lay in between.

As to this clonotype: Just one base apart from a much larger clone, this may be a read error. Here the CDR3 omits its conserved ending phenylalanine or tryptophan, so a read error is the likely source. V and J are TRBV19 and TRBJ2-3, with D tentatively TRBD2 (6 bases). The ends were cut back, 6 bases at V and 5 bases at J, with 21 bases in the middle. This CDR3 spans 16 amino acids. The V gene's germline CDR1 is LNHDA and CDR2 SQIVND (reference sequence). This CDR3 reads CASRHRGEGTLDTQYL. As DNA, the CDR3 is TGTGCCAGTAGACACCGCGGGGAAGGCACATTAGATACGCAGTATTTA.

This clonotype was seen ten or more times. This rearrangement joins TRBV7-9 to TRBJ2-5; TRBD1 is a possible D gene (5 bases). V was clipped by 2 bases and J by 2 bases, with 15 bases between them. Germline V gives CDR1 SEHNR, CDR2 FQNEAQ (reference sequence). This CDR3 spans 16 amino acids. This CDR3 is CASSLQSRVYQETQYF. The CDR3, as DNA: TGTGCCAGCAGCTTACAATCCAGGGTATATCAAGAGACCCAGTACTTC.

This chain connects TRBV6-4 to TRBJ1-5, with 9 bases aligning to TRBD1. The germline CDR1 and CDR2 sequences are MRHNA and SNTAGT. Trimming at V came to 6 bases and at J to 3 bases, leaving 6 bases not matched to a gene. This CDR3 is 15 amino acids long. The CDR3 sequence: CASSLDRGYNQPQHF. The CDR3 DNA reads as TGTGCCAGCAGCCTGGACAGGGGTTACAATCAGCCCCAGCATTTT.

This clonotype was recorded a few times. The chain joins TRBV7-2 to TRBJ1-1, with D perhaps matching TRBD1 (5 bases). V was shortened by 1 base and J by 4 bases, with 13 bases between the two germline ends. The CDR3 runs to 15 residues. Per the germline V gene, CDR1 is SGHTA and CDR2 is FQGNSA. The CDR3 DNA sequence: TGTGCCAGCAGCTTAGGCCAGGGTGGGGTCACTGAAGCTTTCTTT. Translating it yields CASSLGQGGVTEAFF.

The sample holds many counts of this clonotype. Here the CDR3 DNA reads TGTGCCAGCAGACAATTTCCGGGACGGGACGAGCAGTACTTC. It is translated as CASRQFPGRDEQYF. The J gene is TRBJ2-7, the V gene TRBV6-2 or TRBV6-3; D may match TRBD1 or TRBD2 (5 bases each). This CDR3 has 14 amino acids. Germline CDR1 and CDR2: MNHEY and SVGEGT. Trimming removed 6 bases at V and 5 bases at J, with 17 bases between.

J is TRBJ2-1 and V is TRBV30; 8 positions agree with TRBD2. Germline V CDR1 and CDR2: GTSNPN, SVGIG (reference sequence). The V segment lost 3 bases and the J segment 1 base; nucleotides outside the gene matches: 8. The CDR3 extends over 16 amino acids. Here the CDR3 DNA reads TGTGCCTGGAGAGTGGGGGCGGGAGGTTCCTACAATGAGCAGTTCTTC. It yields the protein CAWRVGAGGSYNEQFF.

V is TRBV6-2 or TRBV6-3 and J is TRBJ2-1; weak D call: TRBD2 (6 bases). The CDR3 length is 12 residues. CDR1 is MNHEY, CDR2 SVGEGT, per germline. Trimming pared 5 bases from V and 9 bases from J, leaving 11 bases between. CDR3 sequence (DNA): TGTGCCAGCAGTAGTAGCGGACTTGAGCAGTTCTTC. It translates to CASSSSGLEQFF.

Only a few counts were recorded for this clonotype. The genes are TRBV12-3 or TRBV12-4 and TRBJ2-7, with 12 bases lining up with TRBD2. The CDR3 is 16 amino acids. V dropped 5 bases and J dropped 1; count of bases not matched to a gene: 6. The CDR3 nucleotides are TGTGCCAGCAGTGGAACCCTAGCGGGAGGGTCCTACGAGCAGTACTTC. Amino acid sequence: CASSGTLAGGSYEQYF.

By frequency in the sample, this clonotype is medium-sized (0.01 to 0.1%). This sequence joins TRBV7-9 and TRBJ1-4; D not resolved. CDR1 and CDR2 from the germline V gene are SEHNR and FQNEAQ (reference sequence). The germline V and J ends were trimmed by 1 base and 3 bases, with 6 bases remaining between them. This CDR3 spans 14 amino acids. The CDR3 sequence is CASSLEGSNEKLFF. The CDR3 DNA sequence: TGTGCCAGCAGCTTAGAAGGATCTAATGAAAAACTGTTTTTT.

Note on this clonotype: The junction departs from the called germline gene at one end, perhaps through a read error. The chain uses TRBV6-2 or TRBV6-3 and TRBJ2-1; tentatively, D is TRBD1 (6 bases). CDR1 and CDR2 (germline): MNHEY, SVGEGT. The CDR3 is 15 amino acids. The CDR3 DNA follows: TGTGCCAGCAGTGACTCTCTAGGGGGTCCCAATGAGCAGTTCTTC. This translates into CASSDSLGGPNEQFF.

This clonotype showed up many times. The chain carries TRBV7-2 and TRBJ2-7; no reliable D call. The V gene's germline CDR1 is SGHTA and CDR2 FQGNSA. With 0 bases removed from V and 1 base from J, the gap between germline ends came to 10 bases. This CDR3 comprises 15 residues. The CDR3 reads CASSLALRESYEQYF. CDR3 nucleotides: TGTGCCAGCAGCTTAGCATTGCGAGAATCCTACGAGCAGTACTTC.